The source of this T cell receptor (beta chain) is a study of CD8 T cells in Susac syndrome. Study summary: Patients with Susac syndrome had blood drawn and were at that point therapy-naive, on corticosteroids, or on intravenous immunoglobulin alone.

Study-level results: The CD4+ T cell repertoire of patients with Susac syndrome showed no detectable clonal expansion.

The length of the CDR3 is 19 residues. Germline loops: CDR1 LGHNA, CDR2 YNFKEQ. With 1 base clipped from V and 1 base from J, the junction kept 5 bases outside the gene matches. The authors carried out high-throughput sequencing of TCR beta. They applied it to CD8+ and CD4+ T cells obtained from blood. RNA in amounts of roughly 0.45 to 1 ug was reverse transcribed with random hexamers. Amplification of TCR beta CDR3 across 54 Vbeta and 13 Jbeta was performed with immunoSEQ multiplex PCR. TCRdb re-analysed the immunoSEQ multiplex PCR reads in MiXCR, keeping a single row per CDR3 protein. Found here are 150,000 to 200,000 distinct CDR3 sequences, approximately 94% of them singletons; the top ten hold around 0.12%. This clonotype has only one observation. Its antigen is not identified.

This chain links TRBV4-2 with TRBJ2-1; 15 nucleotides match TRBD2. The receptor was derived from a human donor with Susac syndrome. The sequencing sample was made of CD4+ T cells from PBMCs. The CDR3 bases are TGTGCCAGCAGCCAAGTTCCCGGGACTAGCGGGGGGTCCTACAATGAGCAGTTCTTC. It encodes CASSQVPGTSGGSYNEQFF.